This paragraph reports one TCR beta chain. Its antigen remains undetermined. No base quality values were provided; no much bigger clone lies one nucleotide off. The germline V gene (reference sequence) specifies MNHNY as CDR1 and SVGAGI as CDR2. Here V drops 5 bases and J drops 9 bases, and the junction holds 8 bases not matched to any gene. Taken from cysteine to phenylalanine, the CDR3 has 14 residues. Of all the DNA, just the CDR3 is kept, 42 bases in frame from base 1. The data stem from a study of blood T cell repertoires in COVID-19 (dated by TCRdb to about 2020). Study-level background: Samples from collaborators originated in the United States, Italy and Spain and spanned both the acute and convalescent phases of COVID-19. The material from the prospective study consisted of cDNA or gDNA derived from T cells, B-cell-depleted T cells, or PBMCs. Deeply sampled blood TCRbeta repertoires from subjects exposed to, actively infected with, or recovered from COVID-19 were included in the dataset. The repertoires were released in a freely available public database intended as a resource for research on the immune response to SARS-CoV-2. The samples were drawn from two sources: the first 160 participants of the ongoing ImmuneRACE study, and 1,254 subjects contributed by 6 global collaborators. Sample metadata almost always included a de-identified subject ID, COVID-19 status, age in years and sex. HLA class I and class II types, where available, came from metadata supplied by the sample provider rather than from assay-based typing.

TCRbeta CDR3 regions were amplified from genomic DNA using the immunoSEQ Assay, a bias-controlled multiplex PCR. In the authors' own workflow: Within the assay, amplification of reference gene primers was used to estimate how many nucleated cells each sample contained. Sequence reads were collapsed and filtered to measure the absolute abundance of every unique TCRbeta CDR3 rearrangement. For each sample, productive Simpson clonality was calculated as the square root of Simpson's diversity index over productive rearrangements. TCRdb took over this immuneACCESS table, retaining in-frame rearrangements with V and J assigned. Such tables are incomplete; in checked studies, under half of the missing clones stem from an unresolved V gene, and the remainder is unexplained. V and J calls and clone size are copied from that table; D and trimming were computed from the DNA. The sample table records 300,000 or so clones; around 88% of these occur just once. The ten largest clones represent about 7% of the sample.

Overall study outcomes, separate from this receptor: How much clinical and demographic metadata was included differed by source and by participant, and the metadata was provided uncurated.

Another Seattle source contributed samples from volunteer blood donors who had recovered from COVID-19. The collaborating institutions used their own protocols to collect whole blood in K2EDTA tubes. For TCRbeta analysis, collaborators shipped samples as frozen whole blood, isolated PBMCs, or DNA extracted from either of those sample types. The sequenced material came from peripheral blood. The receptor was derived from a woman in her twenties or thirties who had recovered from COVID-19. The V gene is TRBV6-6 and the J gene is TRBJ2-1; TRBD1 aligns with 9 central bases. The DNA sequence is as follows: TGTGCCAGCAGTAGGGGACAGGGCTTGGGTGAGCAGTTCTTC. The resulting protein is CASSRGQGLGEQFF.